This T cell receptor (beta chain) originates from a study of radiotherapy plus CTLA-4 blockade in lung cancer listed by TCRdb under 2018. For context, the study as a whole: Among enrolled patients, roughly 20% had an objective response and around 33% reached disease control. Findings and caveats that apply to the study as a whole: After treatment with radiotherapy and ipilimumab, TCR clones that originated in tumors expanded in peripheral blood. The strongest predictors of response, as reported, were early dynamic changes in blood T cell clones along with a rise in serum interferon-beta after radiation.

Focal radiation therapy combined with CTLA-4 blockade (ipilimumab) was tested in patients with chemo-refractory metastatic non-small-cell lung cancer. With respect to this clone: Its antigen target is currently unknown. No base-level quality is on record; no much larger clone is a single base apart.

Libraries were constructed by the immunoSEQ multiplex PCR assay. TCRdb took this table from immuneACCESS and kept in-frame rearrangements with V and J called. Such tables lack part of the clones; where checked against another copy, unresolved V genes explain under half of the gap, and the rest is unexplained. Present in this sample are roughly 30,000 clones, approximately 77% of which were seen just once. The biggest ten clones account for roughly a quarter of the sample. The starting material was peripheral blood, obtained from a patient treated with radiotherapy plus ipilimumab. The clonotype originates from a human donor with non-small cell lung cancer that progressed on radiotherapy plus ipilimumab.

The encoded CDR3 is CASSPQGAMNTEAFF. The nucleotide sequence reads as follows: TGCGCCAGCAGCCCTCAGGGGGCGATGAACACTGAAGCTTTCTTT. The rearrangement combines TRBV5-1 with TRBJ1-1; 8 bases in the middle match TRBD1. The cysteine opens and the phenylalanine closes a CDR3 of 15 amino acids. The CDR3 DNA has 45 bases and is translated from base 1. V and J are trimmed by 4 bases and 0 bases, and the gene matches miss 5 bases of the junction. CDR1 SGHRS and CDR2 YFSETQ are derived from the germline V gene.